This TCR beta chain is from a study of CD4+ T cells in melanoma. General study points: A reported correlation linked neoantigen-specific CD4+ T cells to CD8+, macrophage and B cell function. Reportedly, melanoma neoantigen-specific CD4+ T cells showed varied differentiation states.

V lost 0 bases to trimming and J lost 7 bases, with 11 bases between them. This CDR3 has 14 amino acids. Germline V gene data show CDR1 as SGHRS and CDR2 as YFSETQ. Only in-frame clones appear in the TCRdb table, and some are missing; sequencing was by immunoSEQ multiplex PCR. The repertoire holds about 21,000 clones, with 82% as singletons. Details on this clone: Antigen: not known.

This TCR derives from a human donor with melanoma. What was sequenced was cells from a culture (not recorded whether cultured in vitro). This sequence joins TRBV5-1 and TRBJ2-1, with D hard to call. CDR3 sequence (DNA): TGCGCCAGCAGCTTGGGGGGTTTTAGTAATGAGCAGTTCTTC. It codes for CASSLGGFSNEQFF. Full variable domain (outside the CDR3, taken from reference TRBV5-1 and TRBJ2-1): KAGVTQTPRYLIKTRGQQVTLSCSPISGHRSVSWYQQTPGQGLQFLFEYFSETQRNKGNFPGRFSGRQFSNSRSEMNVSTLELGDSALYLCASSLGGFSNEQFFGPGTRLTVL.